This is a list of T cell receptor beta chains from one sample in a study of blood T cells in healthy people across ages. In TCRdb, the 5' RACE reads were re-called with MiXCR into one record per CDR3 protein. This repertoire shows around 800,000 distinct CDR3 sequences, 25% to 30% found once; its top ten account for around 3%. This sample was shared with a second study, whose subject was T cells of mothers and their children.

The source material was blood. These receptor sequences come from a boy between 5 and 17 years old in good health. The CDR3 runs from the conserved cysteine through the conserved F or W. The order of the fields is J gene, D gene, clone size, V gene, CDR3 DNA, CDR3 protein. A D gene is named only where the DNA matches it firmly. Size values are once, few and many counts, or a class for expanded clones, and some rows have none.

j_call: TRBJ1-1
d_call: TRBD1
clone_size: NA
v_call: TRBV29-1
cdr3_nt: TGCAGCGCCGACAGGGTGTTGGCCACTGAAGCTTTCTTT
cdr3_aa: CSADRVLATEAFF

j_call: TRBJ2-3
d_call: NA
clone_size: NA
v_call: TRBV7-2
cdr3_nt: TGTGCCAGCAGCTTAGTGGTTTTAGTTCCAGATACGCAGTATTTT
cdr3_aa: CASSLVVLVPDTQYF

j_call: TRBJ2-3
d_call: NA
clone_size: NA
v_call: TRBV29-1
cdr3_nt: TGCAGCGTATCGACCTCCCTGGGAAGCACAGATACGCGGTATTTT
cdr3_aa: CSVSTSLGSTDTRYF

j_call: TRBJ1-5
d_call: NA
clone_size: NA
v_call: TRBV20-1
cdr3_nt: TGCAGTGCTAGGGGGCTGGATCAGCCCCAGCATTTT
cdr3_aa: CSARGLDQPQHF

j_call: TRBJ2-6
d_call: NA
clone_size: few
v_call: TRBV5-1
cdr3_nt: TGCGCCAGCAGCACGGAAGGTGGGGATTTCTCTGGGGCCAACGTCCTGACTTTC
cdr3_aa: CASSTEGGDFSGANVLTF

j_call: TRBJ2-1
d_call: TRBD1
clone_size: NA
v_call: TRBV12-3/TRBV12-4
cdr3_nt: TGTGCCAGCAGACGGGGACAGGGGGTTCGGTCCAATGAGCAGTTCTTC
cdr3_aa: CASRRGQGVRSNEQFF

j_call: TRBJ2-5
d_call: NA
clone_size: few
v_call: TRBV28
cdr3_nt: TGTGCCAGCCTGGGGGGGCTCCAAGAGACCCAGTACTTC
cdr3_aa: CASLGGLQETQYF

j_call: TRBJ2-5
d_call: TRBD2
clone_size: NA
v_call: TRBV6-5
cdr3_nt: TGTGCCAGCAGCCGAACCGCTAGCGGGGGGCAAGAGACCCAGTACTTC
cdr3_aa: CASSRTASGGQETQYF

j_call: TRBJ2-1
d_call: TRBD1
clone_size: many
v_call: TRBV5-4
cdr3_nt: TGTGCCAGCAGCGTCGGGACAGGGGCTTTTGATGAGCAGTTCTTC
cdr3_aa: CASSVGTGAFDEQFF

j_call: TRBJ2-5
d_call: TRBD2
clone_size: NA
v_call: TRBV3-1
cdr3_nt: TGTGCCAGCACCATGGGGACTAGCGGGGGGGACCAGTACTTC
cdr3_aa: CASTMGTSGGDQYF

j_call: TRBJ2-1
d_call: NA
clone_size: few
v_call: TRBV7-9
cdr3_nt: TGTGCCAGCAAGACCCTCCATGAGCAGTTCTTC
cdr3_aa: CASKTLHEQFF

j_call: TRBJ2-5
d_call: NA
clone_size: NA
v_call: TRBV5-1
cdr3_nt: TGCGCCAGCCAGTTCTGGGGTCTACAAGAGACCCAGTACTTC
cdr3_aa: CASQFWGLQETQYF

j_call: TRBJ2-3
d_call: NA
clone_size: NA
v_call: TRBV7-2
cdr3_nt: TGTGCCAGTACAGGGAGTAGCACAGATACGCAGTATTTT
cdr3_aa: CASTGSSTDTQYF

j_call: TRBJ1-4
d_call: NA
clone_size: NA
v_call: TRBV15
cdr3_nt: TGTGCCACCAGGGCGAGGGGGAACTATAATGAAAAACTGTTTTTT
cdr3_aa: CATRARGNYNEKLFF

j_call: TRBJ2-7
d_call: NA
clone_size: few
v_call: TRBV4-1
cdr3_nt: TGCGCCAGCAGCCAAGATAGAAGAGACGAGCAGTACTTC
cdr3_aa: CASSQDRRDEQYF

j_call: TRBJ2-6
d_call: NA
clone_size: few
v_call: TRBV29-1
cdr3_nt: TGCAGCGTTGACGCTCAGACTGGGGCCAACGTCCTGACTTTC
cdr3_aa: CSVDAQTGANVLTF

j_call: TRBJ1-4
d_call: TRBD1
clone_size: few
v_call: TRBV2
cdr3_nt: TGTGCCAGCTGGACAGGAGTAAATGAAAAACTGTTTTTT
cdr3_aa: CASWTGVNEKLFF

j_call: TRBJ1-5
d_call: NA
clone_size: few
v_call: TRBV28
cdr3_nt: TGTGCCAGCAGTTTAAGCGCCTCTAATAGCAATCAGCCCCAGCATTTT
cdr3_aa: CASSLSASNSNQPQHF

j_call: TRBJ1-2
d_call: TRBD1
clone_size: few
v_call: TRBV4-2
cdr3_nt: TGTGCCAGCAGCCCACTCCGGGACAGGGAAAACTATGGCTACACCTTC
cdr3_aa: CASSPLRDRENYGYTF

j_call: TRBJ2-2
d_call: NA
clone_size: NA
v_call: TRBV6-5
cdr3_nt: TGTGCCAGCACCGCCCGGGGCCCCACCGGGGAGCTGTTTTTT
cdr3_aa: CASTARGPTGELFF

j_call: TRBJ2-7
d_call: NA
clone_size: few
v_call: TRBV4-2
cdr3_nt: TGTGCCAGCAGCCAGGGGCCACTCTTCGAGAGCGAGCAGTACTTC
cdr3_aa: CASSQGPLFESEQYF

j_call: TRBJ2-3
d_call: TRBD2
clone_size: NA
v_call: TRBV5-1
cdr3_nt: TGCGCCAGCAGCGGTGGGACTAGCGGCGCCACAGATACGCAGTATTTT
cdr3_aa: CASSGGTSGATDTQYF

j_call: TRBJ1-2
d_call: NA
clone_size: few
v_call: TRBV20-1
cdr3_nt: TGCAGTGCTAGAGTGGGGGGGTACTATGGCTACACCTTC
cdr3_aa: CSARVGGYYGYTF